The 23 T cell receptor beta chains listed next were all sequenced from one sample in a study of T cells in Graves' hyperthyroidism and ophthalmopathy. TCR beta CDR3 region amplification was performed from RNA transcripts. First-round RT-PCR of the TCR CDR3 relied on the HTBI primer set. TCRdb independently ran MiXCR on the multiplex PCR reads; one entry per CDR3 protein. The sample includes 300,000 to 450,000 distinct CDR3 sequences, roughly 14% of them seen just once. The sample taken for sequencing was blood. These receptors were obtained from a woman under 30 with Graves' hyperthyroidism that later progressed to Graves' ophthalmopathy.

At least ten counts were recorded for this clonotype. The chain has TRBV20-1 and TRBJ2-1, with 7 bases fitting TRBD2. J lost 0 bases, V lost 0 bases, and 8 bases had no gene match. The CDR3 has 17 amino acids. Germline V CDR1 and CDR2: DFQATT, SNEGSKA (reference sequence). CDR3 residues: CSARDPASGSSYNEQFF. DNA for the CDR3: TGCAGTGCTAGAGATCCGGCTAGCGGTAGCTCCTACAATGAGCAGTTCTTC.

The sample holds a few counts of this clonotype. The chain employs TRBV6-6 and TRBJ2-1; the D gene is possibly TRBD1 (6 bases). Germline-derived CDR1 and CDR2 are MNHNY and SVGAGI (reference sequence). The CDR3 runs 15 residues. The V end lost 0 bases, the J end lost 6 bases, and 12 bases lay between the germline ends. The CDR3 nucleotides are TGTGCCAGCAGTTACTCAGCCAGCAGGGGCAATGAGCAGTTCTTC. Its translation: CASSYSASRGNEQFF.

In this sample, this clonotype turned up many times. DNA of the CDR3: TGTGCCAGCAGCTTAGAGGCCGGGATCCACGAGCAGTACTTC. Translation gives CASSLEAGIHEQYF. The gene calls are TRBV7-8 and TRBJ2-7; D may be TRBD2 (5 bases). Germline V lookup: CDR1 SGHVS, CDR2 FQNEAQ. This CDR3 region has 14 residues. V lost 1 base and J 5 bases, leaving 12 bases between the germline ends.

The sample holds many counts of this clonotype. The chain uses TRBV27 and TRBJ2-3; TRBD2 agrees at 11 bases. From germline, CDR1 is MNHEY and CDR2 SMNVEV (reference sequence). This CDR3 is 17 amino acids long. The V gene end was trimmed by 0 bases and the J gene end by 9 bases; junction bases not matched to a gene: 11. The CDR3 loop is CASSLSRLAGPFGTQYF. Written as DNA, the CDR3 is TGTGCCAGCAGTTTATCCAGACTAGCGGGGCCGTTCGGGACGCAGTATTTT.

This clonotype was observed at least ten times. This chain links TRBV18 with TRBJ2-7; D remains unclear. The germline CDR1 and CDR2 sequences are KGHSH and LQKENI. V shed 5 bases and J shed 3 bases, with 11 bases lying between them. The CDR3 loop spans 13 amino acids. This CDR3 is CASSLTRDYEQYF. In nucleotides, the CDR3 is TGTGCCAGCTCATTGACAAGAGACTACGAGCAGTACTTC.

CDR3 nucleotide sequence: TGCGCCAGCAGCTTGGCTAGACTAGCGGGAACCGGGGAGCTGTTTTTT. Its protein is CASSLARLAGTGELFF. The chain combines TRBV5-1 with TRBJ2-2, with 11 bases aligning to TRBD2. Germline values: CDR1 SGHRS, CDR2 YFSETQ. There are 16 residues in the CDR3. Trimming cost V 0 bases and J 5 bases; bases outside gene matches: 3. Variable domain in full (rest from reference TRBV5-1 and TRBJ2-2): KAGVTQTPRYLIKTRGQQVTLSCSPISGHRSVSWYQQTPGQGLQFLFEYFSETQRNKGNFPGRFSGRQFSNSRSEMNVSTLELGDSALYLCASSLARLAGTGELFFGEGSRLTVL.

The chain joins TRBV15 to TRBJ1-1; D gene uncertain. This CDR3 spans 15 amino acids. Between the trimmed V and J ends, which lost 4 bases and 1 base, there was a span of 13 bases. Germline CDR1 reads LNHNV; CDR2 reads YYDKDF (reference sequence). For the CDR3, the DNA is TGTGCCACCAGCATTCCCCCGGGAGGGAACACTGAAGCTTTCTTT. Translating it yields CATSIPPGGNTEAFF.

The sample holds many counts of this clonotype. This chain links TRBV20-1 with TRBJ2-5; 10 bases line up with TRBD2. V lost 3 bases, J lost 0 bases, and 4 bases stayed unmatched. There are 15 residues in the CDR3. Germline lookup yields CDR1 DFQATT and CDR2 SNEGSKA (reference sequence). CDR3 sequence: CSARMTSGYQETQYF. CDR3 DNA sequence: TGCAGTGCTAGGATGACTAGCGGGTACCAAGAGACCCAGTACTTC.

The chain links TRBV4-2 to TRBJ2-6; TRBD1 might be the D (5 bases). The CDR3 runs 16 residues. CDR1 LGHNA and CDR2 YNFKEQ come from the germline V gene. Trimming removed 3 bases at V and 2 bases at J, with 11 bases between. The CDR3 sequence is CASSQAGKTGANVLTF. The CDR3 DNA is TGTGCCAGCAGCCAGGCAGGGAAAACTGGGGCCAACGTCCTGACTTTC.

The table lists this clonotype with many counts. J is TRBJ2-7 and V is TRBV3-1; D call uncertain. Germline V gene lookup returns CDR1 LGHDT and CDR2 YNNKEL (reference sequence). The CDR3 is 11 residues long. V was pared by 9 bases and J by 2 bases, with 8 bases between. The CDR3 DNA reads as TGTGCCAGTTCCACAGCCTACGAGCAGTACTTC. It codes for CASSTAYEQYF.

The J gene is TRBJ2-7, the V gene TRBV20-1; maybe TRBD1 (6 bases). CDR3 length: 13 residues. Deletions cut 6 bases from V and 0 bases from J, with 12 bases between. Germline V gene sequence: CDR1 DFQATT, CDR2 SNEGSKA (reference sequence). Here the CDR3 DNA reads TGCAGTGCCCAGGACAGTCGCTCCTACGAGCAGTACTTC. This codes for CSAQDSRSYEQYF.

This clonotype was recorded many times. This chain links TRBV30 with TRBJ2-7; D is perhaps TRBD1 (5 bases). The V gene lost 0 bases and the J gene lost 1 base, with 19 bases spanning the gap. This CDR3 is 17 amino acids long. Germline V gene data show CDR1 as GTSNPN and CDR2 as SVGIG (reference sequence). CDR3 sequence: CAWSVTHLGSGSYEQYF. CDR3 nucleotide sequence: TGTGCCTGGAGTGTAACCCACCTGGGGTCAGGGTCCTACGAGCAGTACTTC.

This clonotype was counted between two and nine times. The V call is TRBV5-4, the J call TRBJ2-4; 7 bases agree with TRBD1. Per germline, CDR1 SGHNT and CDR2 YYREEE (reference sequence). There are 16 residues in the CDR3. The J segment lost 0 bases and the V segment lost 4 bases, leaving 7 bases of the junction unmatched. CDR3: CASSPRQGLAKNIQYF. The DNA for the CDR3 is TGTGCCAGCAGCCCGCGACAGGGCCTAGCCAAAAACATTCAGTACTTC.

This clonotype was seen a few times. The CDR3 here is CASSLAGRQYSYNEQFF. The CDR3 region has the DNA TGTGCCAGCAGCTTGGCCGGGAGACAGTACTCCTACAATGAGCAGTTCTTC. This chain connects TRBV5-6 to TRBJ2-1; TRBD2 might be the D (6 bases). The CDR3 sequence is 17 residues long. V gave up 0 bases and J gave up 0 bases, with 13 bases separating them. Germline CDR1 and CDR2: SGHDT and YYEEEE.

This clonotype was observed at least ten times. The chain recombines TRBV30 with TRBJ1-1, with a possible D match to TRBD1 (5 bases). The germline V gene encodes CDR1 GTSNPN and CDR2 SVGIG (reference sequence). The CDR3 length is 13 residues. Trimming stripped 2 bases from V and 1 base from J, with 8 bases between. This CDR3 is CAWSRQGNTEAFF. The CDR3 DNA sequence: TGTGCCTGGAGTAGGCAGGGGAACACTGAAGCTTTCTTT.

This clonotype was picked up many times. At one boundary the junction diverges from the germline segment, which might be a read error. J is TRBJ2-1 and V is TRBV12-3 or TRBV12-4, with 12 positions matching TRBD1. This CDR3 comprises 16 residues. The CDR3 loop is CACRLLGQGADNEQFF. As DNA, the CDR3 is TGTGCCTGCAGACTTCTGGGACAGGGGGCGGACAATGAGCAGTTCTTC.

This clonotype appeared a few times. The chain has TRBV5-1 and TRBJ2-1, with 9 nucleotides matching TRBD2. Germline CDR1 and CDR2: SGHRS and YFSETQ. V lost 4 bases, J lost 10 bases, and 9 bases stayed unmatched. The CDR3 is made up of 14 amino acids. The CDR3 spells CASSATGLAREQFF. The CDR3, as DNA: TGCGCCAGCAGCGCCACGGGACTAGCTCGAGAGCAGTTCTTC.

V is TRBV19 and J is TRBJ2-6; 12 nucleotides align to TRBD2. Unmatched junction bases numbered 5, after V lost 5 bases and J lost 0 bases. This CDR3 comprises 18 residues. The germline gives CDR1 LNHDA, CDR2 SQIVND (reference sequence). The CDR3 DNA reads TGTGCCAGTAGTGCAAGGACTAGCGGGGACTCTGGGGCCAACGTCCTGACTTTC. Encoded protein: CASSARTSGDSGANVLTF. Filled out from reference TRBV19 and TRBJ2-6, the complete variable domain reads DGGITQSPKYLFRKEGQNVTLSCEQNLNHDAMYWYRQDPGQGLRLIYYSQIVNDFQKGDIAEGYSVSREKKESFPLTVTSAQKNPTAFYLCASSARTSGDSGANVLTFGAGSRLTVL.

This sequence joins TRBV4-3 and TRBJ1-1; tentatively, D is TRBD1 (5 bases). The CDR3 runs 14 residues. From germline, CDR1 is LGHNA and CDR2 YSLEER. Trimming stripped 5 bases from V and 5 bases from J, with 15 bases between. CDR3 coding DNA: TGCGCCAGCAGCGCGGGGGGAGTTATTACTGAAGCTTTCTTT. It yields the protein CASSAGGVITEAFF.

This clonotype was seen many times. V and J are TRBV28 and TRBJ1-2; 9 bases align to TRBD1. This CDR3 is built from 14 residues. The V segment lost 7 bases and the J segment 8 bases; nucleotides outside the gene matches: 11. Germline V CDR1 and CDR2: MDHEN, SYDVKM. DNA of the CDR3: TGTGCCAGCAAACGGACAGGGGAACCTCAGGGCTACACCTTC. Protein sequence: CASKRTGEPQGYTF.

The V and J genes are TRBV29-1 and TRBJ2-1; perhaps TRBD2 as D (5 bases). Germline lookup yields CDR1 SQVTM and CDR2 ANQGSEA. Trimming removed 7 bases from V and 6 bases from J, with 16 bases in between. The CDR3 has 13 residues. The CDR3 spells CSATKPSSNEQFF. As DNA, the CDR3 is TGCAGCGCCACAAAGCCTAGCAGCAATGAGCAGTTCTTC.

This clonotype was seen ten or more times. The chain joins TRBV20-1 to TRBJ2-3; D may be TRBD2 (5 bases). Germline V gene data show CDR1 as DFQATT and CDR2 as SNEGSKA (reference sequence). This CDR3 spans 15 amino acids. Trimming took 4 bases from V and 0 from J, leaving 14 bases between them. Here the CDR3 DNA reads TGCAGTGCTAAGCTGGACTGGGCTAGCACAGATACGCAGTATTTT. Its translation: CSAKLDWASTDTQYF.

This clonotype was detected ten times or more. The CDR3 DNA reads TGCAGTGCCGCGGGGGCGGGAGCCTTAAATGAGCAGTTCTTC. Protein product: CSAAGAGALNEQFF. The chain is built from TRBV20-1 and TRBJ2-1; D is perhaps TRBD2 (7 bases). CDR3 length: 14 amino acids. The germline V and J ends were trimmed by 6 bases and 7 bases, with 19 bases remaining between them. CDR1 is DFQATT, CDR2 SNEGSKA, per germline (reference sequence).